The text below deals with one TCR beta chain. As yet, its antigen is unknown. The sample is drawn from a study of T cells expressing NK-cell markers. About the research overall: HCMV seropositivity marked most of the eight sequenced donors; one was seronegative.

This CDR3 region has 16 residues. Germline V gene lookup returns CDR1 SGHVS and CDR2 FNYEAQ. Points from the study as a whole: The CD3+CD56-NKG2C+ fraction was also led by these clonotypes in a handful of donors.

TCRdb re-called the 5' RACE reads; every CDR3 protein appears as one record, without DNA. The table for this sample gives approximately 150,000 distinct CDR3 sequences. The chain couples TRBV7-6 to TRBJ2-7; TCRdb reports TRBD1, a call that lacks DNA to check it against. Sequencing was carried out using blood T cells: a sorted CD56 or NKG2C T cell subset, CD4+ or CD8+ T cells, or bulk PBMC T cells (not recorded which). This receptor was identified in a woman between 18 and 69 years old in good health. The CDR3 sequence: CASSLGFGDGSYEQYF.